This T cell receptor beta chain was sequenced in a study of cytomegalovirus exposure and HLA in healthy donors. Details on this clone: No antigen is known for it.

General observations from the study: In a later analysis, most CMV-associated TCR beta chains appeared HLA-restricted. A missense variant in DCLRE1C was later tied to TCR beta V- and J-gene trimming. Prior analysis indicated that the majority of TCR beta V segments exhibited productivity approximately 87% or approximately 30% of the time. In vitro work confirmed that three CMV-associated chains recognize CMV antigens.

V was clipped by 7 bases and J by 4 bases; unmatched bases: 8. Per germline, CDR1 SGHRS and CDR2 YFSETQ. The CDR3 loop spans 14 amino acids. It was with 60 Vbeta and 13 Jbeta primers that the PCR ran. Only in-frame clones appear in the TCRdb table, and some are missing; sequencing was by immunoSEQ multiplex PCR. This repertoire shows about 160,000 clones, roughly 70% found once; its top ten account for over 2.5%. The specimen sequenced was PBMCs. The chain recombines TRBV5-1 with TRBJ2-3, with TRBD1 matching 8 bases. The TCR was taken from a woman under 40 in good health and CMV-seronegative. CDR3 in DNA: TGCGCCAGCTCGACAGGGGTTGTTTCAGATACGCAGTATTTT. It yields the protein CASSTGVVSDTQYF.